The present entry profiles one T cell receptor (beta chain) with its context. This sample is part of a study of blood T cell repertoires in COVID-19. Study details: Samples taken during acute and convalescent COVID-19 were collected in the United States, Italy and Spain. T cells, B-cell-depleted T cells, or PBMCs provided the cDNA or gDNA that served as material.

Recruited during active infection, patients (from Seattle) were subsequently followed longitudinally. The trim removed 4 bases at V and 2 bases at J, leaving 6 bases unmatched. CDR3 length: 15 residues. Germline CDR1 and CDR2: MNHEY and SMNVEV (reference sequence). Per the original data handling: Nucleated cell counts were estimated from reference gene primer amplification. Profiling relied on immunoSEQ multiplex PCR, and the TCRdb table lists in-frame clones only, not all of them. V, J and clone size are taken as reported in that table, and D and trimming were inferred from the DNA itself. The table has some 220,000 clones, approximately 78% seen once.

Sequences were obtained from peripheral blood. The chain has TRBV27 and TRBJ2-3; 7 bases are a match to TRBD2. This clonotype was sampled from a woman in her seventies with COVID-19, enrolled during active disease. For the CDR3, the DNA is TGTGCCAGCAGTTCCCAGCGGGGACTCACAGATACGCAGTATTTT. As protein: CASSSQRGLTDTQYF.